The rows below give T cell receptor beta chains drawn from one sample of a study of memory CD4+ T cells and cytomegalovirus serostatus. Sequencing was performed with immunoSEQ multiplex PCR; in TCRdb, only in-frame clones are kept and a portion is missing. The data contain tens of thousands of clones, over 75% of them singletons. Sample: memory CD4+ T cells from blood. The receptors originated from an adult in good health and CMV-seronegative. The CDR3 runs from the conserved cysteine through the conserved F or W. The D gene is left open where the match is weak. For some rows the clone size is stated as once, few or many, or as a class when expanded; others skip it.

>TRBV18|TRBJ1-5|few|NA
TGTGCCAGCTCACCAACAGGGAATGGCAATCAGCCCCAGCATTTT
CASSPTGNGNQPQHF
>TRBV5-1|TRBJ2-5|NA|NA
TGCGCCAGCAGCCCGATCCCGGGCTCTAGGGAGACCCAGTACTTC
CASSPIPGSRETQYF
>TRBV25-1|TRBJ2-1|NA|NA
TGTGCCAGCAGTGAAACGGGCAGGGGAAGTAATGAGCAGTTCTTC
CASSETGRGSNEQFF
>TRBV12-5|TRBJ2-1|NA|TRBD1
TGTGCTAGTGCCACTGATCGACAGGGGGATGAGCAGTTCTTC
CASATDRQGDEQFF
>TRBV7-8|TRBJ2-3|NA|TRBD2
TGTGCCAGCAGCCCCCGTTCTAGCGGGGGCGGAGATACGCAGTATTTT
CASSPRSSGGGDTQYF
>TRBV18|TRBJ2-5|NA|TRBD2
TGTGCCAGCTCACCACCTAAACTAGCGGGGGGTCCTACGATCCTCGAGACCCAGTACTTC
CASSPPKLAGGPTILETQYF
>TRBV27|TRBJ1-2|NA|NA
TGTGCCAGCAGCTACGGGGGTGCTCACTGGGGCTACACCTTC
CASSYGGAHWGYTF
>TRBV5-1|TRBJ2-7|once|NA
TGCGCCAGCAGCGATCCCCAGGGATCCCCCTACGAGCAGTACTTC
CASSDPQGSPYEQYF
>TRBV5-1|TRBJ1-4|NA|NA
TGCGCCAGCGGATTCCAGGGAGTAGCTAATGAAAAACTGTTTTTT
CASGFQGVANEKLFF
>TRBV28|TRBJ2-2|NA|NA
TGTGCCAGCAGTTTAGGGGGCGTAAACACCGGGGAGCTGTTTTTT
CASSLGGVNTGELFF
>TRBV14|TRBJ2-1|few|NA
TGTGCCAGCAGCCAAGGAGACCGGGCAGGGGGAGGATTTGAGCAGTTCTTC
CASSQGDRAGGGFEQFF
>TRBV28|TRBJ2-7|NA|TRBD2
TGTGCCAGCAGGGGGGGACTAGGGGGCTACGAGCAGTACTTC
CASRGGLGGYEQYF
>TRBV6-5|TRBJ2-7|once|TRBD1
TGTGCCAGCAGAGAGACAGGGGGGACCTACGAGCAGTACTTC
CASRETGGTYEQYF
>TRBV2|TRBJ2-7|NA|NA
TGTGCCAGCAGTGAACAACTAGCCGGGGTGTACGAGCAGTACTTC
CASSEQLAGVYEQYF
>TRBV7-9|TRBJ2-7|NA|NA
TGTGCCAGCAGCTTAGTTGCAAACCCCTACGAGCAGTACTTC
CASSLVANPYEQYF
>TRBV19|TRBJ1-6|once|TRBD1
TGTGCCAGTAGTAACGGACAGGGAGATAATTCACCCCTCCACTTT
CASSNGQGDNSPLHF
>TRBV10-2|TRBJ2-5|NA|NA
TGCGCCAGCAGTGACAGGGTCTCAGAGACCCAGTACTTC
CASSDRVSETQYF
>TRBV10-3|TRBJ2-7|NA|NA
TGTGCCACCGACCCGGGACCCCGGGCCGAGCAGTACTTC
CATDPGPRAEQYF
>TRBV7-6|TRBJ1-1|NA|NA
TGTGCCAGCAGCTTGAGACCGGGCACCAACACTGAAGCTTTCTTT
CASSLRPGTNTEAFF
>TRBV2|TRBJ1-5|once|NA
TGTGCCAGCAGTGACCCGGGGAATCAGCCCCAGCATTTT
CASSDPGNQPQHF
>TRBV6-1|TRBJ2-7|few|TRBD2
TGTGCCAGCAGTGAAGGTGGGACTAGAATCTACGAGCAGTACTTC
CASSEGGTRIYEQYF
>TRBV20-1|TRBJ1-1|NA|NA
TGCAGTGCTAAGGCTCGTTACGAAGCTTTCTTT
CSAKARYEAFF
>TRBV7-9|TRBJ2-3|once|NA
TGTGCCAGCAGCTTAGACATATCTAGCACAGATACGCAGTATTTT
CASSLDISSTDTQYF
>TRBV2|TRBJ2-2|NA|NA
TGTGCCAGCAGTGAAATGGGGACCGGGGAGCTGTTTTTT
CASSEMGTGELFF
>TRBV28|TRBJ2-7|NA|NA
TGTGCCAGCAGCCGGCGGGTTCAAGACTACGAGCAGTACTTC
CASSRRVQDYEQYF
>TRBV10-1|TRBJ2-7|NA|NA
TGCGCCAGCGGTCAACTAGTCTACGAGCAGTACTTC
CASGQLVYEQYF
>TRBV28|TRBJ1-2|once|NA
TGTGCCAGCAGTCCCGCCTCGCGGGTAGGGAACTATGGCTACACCTTC
CASSPASRVGNYGYTF
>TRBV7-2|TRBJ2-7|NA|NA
TGTGCCAGCAGCTTAGCGTGGGCGGGCGGAGAGCAGTACTTC
CASSLAWAGGEQYF